This TCR beta chain appears in the sequencing data of a study of T cell responses to AZD1222 COVID-19 vaccine. Overall study results and limits: Targeting of unmutated variant regions was reportedly seen in nearly half of spike-specific TCRs.

Libraries were prepared by immunoSEQ multiplex PCR; TCRdb keeps only in-frame clonotypes and omits some of them. Here the sample spans 90,000 to 120,000 clones, about 90% being singletons. This clone was recorded only once. Its antigen is not identified. This CDR3 is 14 amino acids long. Trimming removed 8 bases at V and 1 base at J, with 12 bases between. Looked up from germline, CDR1 is KGHSH and CDR2 is LQKENI. This clonotype was sampled from an adult who received the AZD1222 COVID-19 vaccine. Sequenced here: peripheral blood, sampled 28 days after the second AZD1222 dose. This chain links TRBV18 with TRBJ1-5; D is unclear. The CDR3 loop is CASTRQGSNQPQHF. CDR3 DNA sequence: TGTGCCAGCACCCGACAAGGGAGCAATCAGCCCCAGCATTTT.